The 24 T cell receptor beta chains below come from one sample, sequenced in a study of T-cell memory formation after mild COVID-19. TCRdb processed the 5' RACE reads anew with MiXCR; each CDR3 protein has one entry. The table includes 55,000 to 65,000 distinct CDR3 sequences, 9% to 9.5% detected once. The sequenced sample was PBMCs or a T cell subset sorted from them (not recorded which). The receptors were gathered from a man between 18 and 35 years old who had mild COVID-19 (a few samples of this study predate the infection). Cell type and time point are not known.

This clonotype was detected a few times. J is TRBJ2-5 and V is TRBV11-2; D gene unclear. The CDR3 consists of 15 residues. Germline assignment: CDR1 SGHAT and CDR2 FQNNGV. Between the trimmed V and J ends, which lost 0 bases and 2 bases, there was a span of 10 bases. CDR3 residues: CASSLDRSRQETQYF. The CDR3 coding sequence is TGTGCCAGCAGCTTAGATCGCAGCCGGCAAGAGACCCAGTACTTC. Complete variable domain (other parts from reference TRBV11-2 and TRBJ2-5): EAGVAQSPRYKIIEKRQSVAFWCNPISGHATLYWYQQILGQGPKLLIQFQNNGVVDDSQLPKDRFSAERLKGVDSTLKIQPAKLEDSAVYLCASSLDRSRQETQYFGPGTRLLVL.

This sequence joins TRBV27 and TRBJ1-2, with D uncertain. V lost 5 bases, J lost 5 bases, and 12 bases lay in between. Germline loops: CDR1 MNHEY, CDR2 SMNVEV (reference sequence). The CDR3 has 13 amino acids. The DNA of the CDR3 is TGTGCCAGCAGTCCGCAGGTCGGGTATGGCTACACCTTC. It translates to CASSPQVGYGYTF.

The rearrangement joins TRBV20-1 to TRBJ1-1; 8 bases map to TRBD1. The germline V gene has CDR1 DFQATT and CDR2 SNEGSKA (reference sequence). The V segment lost 3 bases and the J segment 1 base; nucleotides outside the gene matches: 7. The length of the CDR3 is 15 residues. CDR3 bases: TGCAGTGCTAGTGACGCCGGGACAGGGAACACTGAAGCTTTCTTT. It codes for CSASDAGTGNTEAFF.

This sequence joins TRBV7-6 and TRBJ2-7; 11 nucleotides agree with TRBD2. Losses at the gene ends were 5 bases for V and 4 bases for J; bases not matched to a gene: 7. Germline CDR1 is SGHVS and CDR2 is FNYEAQ. This CDR3 has 15 residues. CDR3 sequence reads: CASSLLAGALYEQYF. The CDR3 nucleotides are TGTGCCAGCAGCCTACTAGCGGGGGCCTTGTACGAGCAGTACTTC. Full variable domain (missing parts from reference TRBV7-6 and TRBJ2-7): GAGVSQSPRYKVTKRGQDVALRCDPISGHVSLYWYRQALGQGPEFLTYFNYEAQQDKSGLPNDRFSAERPEGSISTLTIQRTEQRDSAMYRCASSLLAGALYEQYFGPGTRLTVT.

This clonotype was seen only a few times. The CDR3 DNA sequence: TGCGCCAGCAGCTTGAGTGTAGGGGTGGGCCAAGAGACCCAGTACTTC. Translating it yields CASSLSVGVGQETQYF. V and J are TRBV5-1 and TRBJ2-5; D is perhaps TRBD1 (5 bases). V shed 1 base and J shed 1 base, with 14 bases lying between them. Per the germline V gene, CDR1 is SGHRS and CDR2 is YFSETQ. CDR3 length equals 16 residues.

This clonotype has ten or more counts. The chain joins TRBV5-8 to TRBJ2-7; D is perhaps TRBD2 (6 bases). The CDR3 runs 12 residues. Per the germline V gene, CDR1 is SGHTS and CDR2 is YDEGEE. The V end was cut by 4 bases, the J end by 10 bases, with 15 bases between. DNA for the CDR3: TGTGCCAGCAGCCGCGGGACGGCAATCCAGTACGTC. Its protein product is CASSRGTAIQYV.

This clonotype was counted between two and nine times. J is TRBJ1-4 and V is TRBV6-5; 8 bases map to TRBD1. The CDR3 sequence is 16 residues long. V dropped 4 bases and J dropped 3; count of bases not matched to a gene: 7. The germline V gene encodes CDR1 MNHEY and CDR2 SVGAGI. The CDR3 DNA reads as TGTGCCAGCAGTTTCGGACAGGGAGCGGCTAATGAAAAACTGTTTTTT. This encodes CASSFGQGAANEKLFF.

At least ten counts were recorded for this clonotype. The V and J genes are TRBV7-9 and TRBJ1-6, with D maybe TRBD1 (5 bases). The CDR3 is made up of 15 amino acids. Germline CDR1 is SEHNR and CDR2 is FQNEAQ (reference sequence). Trimming removed 4 bases at V and 7 bases at J, with 14 bases between. This chain's CDR3 is CASSYPTGGNSPLHF. The CDR3 DNA follows: TGTGCCAGCAGCTACCCTACAGGTGGGAATTCACCCCTCCACTTT.

In its sample, this clonotype was seen many times. The chain couples TRBV5-1 to TRBJ2-6, with D perhaps TRBD1 or TRBD2 (5 bases each). V was clipped by 4 bases and J by 1 base, with 9 bases between them. Germline V gene sequence: CDR1 SGHRS, CDR2 YFSETQ. The length of the CDR3 is 15 residues. The CDR3 DNA sequence: TGCGCCAGCAGCGGGGGACGGTCTGGGGCCAACGTCCTGACTTTC. This codes for CASSGGRSGANVLTF.

This clonotype was observed many times. The chain couples TRBV7-2 to TRBJ2-3; D is unresolved. Per germline, CDR1 SGHTA and CDR2 FQGNSA. CDR3 length: 16 residues. V shed 4 bases and J shed 0 bases, with 14 bases lying between them. This chain's CDR3 is CASSSNAYSSTDTQYF. CDR3 sequence (DNA): TGTGCCAGCAGCTCCAACGCTTATTCTAGCACAGATACGCAGTATTTT.

The chain employs TRBV3-1 and TRBJ2-7; possible D gene TRBD1, 6 bases. The CDR3 loop spans 14 amino acids. V was shortened by 6 bases and J by 5 bases, with 17 bases between the two germline ends. Germline CDR1 is LGHDT and CDR2 is YNNKEL (reference sequence). The CDR3 loop is CASSAPGPGDEQYF. In DNA form, the CDR3 reads TGTGCCAGCAGTGCTCCGGGCCCAGGGGACGAGCAGTACTTC.

This clonotype came up many times. V is TRBV7-9 and J is TRBJ2-5; D may be TRBD2 (6 bases). This CDR3 spans 14 amino acids. Trimming cost V 5 bases and J 4 bases, with 14 bases left between them. Germline CDR1 is SEHNR and CDR2 is FQNEAQ (reference sequence). CDR3 nucleotide sequence: TGTGCCAGCAGCCGTGGGGGGACGGCAGAGACCCAGTACTTC. Protein: CASSRGGTAETQYF.

A few counts support this clonotype. The chain recombines TRBV7-2 with TRBJ2-7, with 9 bases that match TRBD1. CDR3 length: 14 amino acids. CDR1 is SGHTA and CDR2 is FQGNSA in the germline V gene. Trimming took 5 bases from V and 3 from J; bases not matched to a gene: 5. DNA of the CDR3: TGTGCCAGCAGCCCCGGGACAGGGTTCTACGAGCAGTACTTC. Translating gives CASSPGTGFYEQYF.

This clonotype was observed a handful of times. The V call is TRBV20-1, the J call TRBJ1-1; TRBD1 matches 7 bases. V lost 6 bases, J lost 3 bases, and 10 bases stayed unmatched. Germline V gene data show CDR1 as DFQATT and CDR2 as SNEGSKA (reference sequence). CDR3 size: 14 residues. In nucleotides, the CDR3 is TGCAGTGCGCCAGACGGACAGGACGACACTGAAGCTTTCTTT. Translating gives CSAPDGQDDTEAFF.

Many counts were recorded for this clonotype. The chain couples TRBV5-1 to TRBJ2-2; D unresolved. Germline V CDR1 and CDR2: SGHRS, YFSETQ. V was clipped by 6 bases and J by 2 bases, with 11 bases between them. This CDR3 comprises 14 residues. Here the CDR3 reads CASKTAVNTGELFF. The CDR3 nucleotides are TGCGCCAGCAAGACCGCCGTTAACACCGGGGAGCTGTTTTTT.

This clonotype was detected a few times. This chain uses TRBV4-3 with TRBJ2-5, with a weak D call TRBD1 (6 bases). V dropped 2 bases and J dropped 0 bases, with 10 bases sitting between them. The V gene's germline CDR1 is LGHNA and CDR2 YSLEER. The CDR3 totals 15 residues. DNA of the CDR3: TGCGCCAGCAGCCAATCACAGGGCTACCAAGAGACCCAGTACTTC. Translated: CASSQSQGYQETQYF.

The V call is TRBV27, the J call TRBJ1-4; D is uncertain. The CDR3 runs to 15 residues. CDR1 and CDR2 (germline): MNHEY, SMNVEV (reference sequence). The V gene lost 6 bases and the J gene lost 0 bases, with 11 bases spanning the gap. The chain's CDR3 is CASSQRGATNEKLFF. Here the CDR3 DNA reads TGTGCCAGCAGCCAGCGGGGTGCAACTAATGAAAAACTGTTTTTT.

The V call is TRBV6-6, the J call TRBJ1-1, with 10 bases aligning to TRBD1. From germline, CDR1 is MNHNY and CDR2 SVGAGI (reference sequence). The trim removed 6 bases at V and 0 bases at J, leaving 7 bases unmatched. The CDR3 covers 16 residues. CDR3 sequence reads: CASRHDRGRMNTEAFF. CDR3 nucleotide sequence: TGTGCCAGCAGGCACGACAGGGGGCGGATGAACACTGAAGCTTTCTTT.

In regard to this clonotype: A much larger clonotype is one base distant, so this may be a read error. CDR3 sequence reads: CASSLHGARVYNEQFF. DNA for the CDR3: TGTGCCAGCAGCTTACACGGGGCCCGTGTCTACAATGAGCAGTTCTTC. This chain connects TRBV7-9 to TRBJ2-1; D possibly uses TRBD1 or TRBD2 (5 bases each). This CDR3 contains 16 residues. Trimming removed 2 bases from V and 3 bases from J, with 14 bases in between. Germline CDR1 SEHNR, CDR2 FQNEAQ (reference sequence).

This clonotype was recorded a few times. The CDR3 reads CASSQDWGNYGYTF. The CDR3 DNA is TGCGCCAGCAGCCAAGATTGGGGGAACTATGGCTACACCTTC. The chain uses TRBV4-3 and TRBJ1-2; TRBD1 might be the D (5 bases). Per germline, CDR1 LGHNA and CDR2 YSLEER. V was clipped by 0 bases and J by 2 bases, with 7 bases between them. CDR3 size: 14 residues.

This clonotype was counted a few times. The rearrangement joins TRBV12-3 or TRBV12-4 to TRBJ1-1, with 7 positions matching TRBD1. J was trimmed by 1 base and V by 6 bases; bases with no gene match: 8. The CDR3 is 15 amino acids. CDR3: CASRTLRGPNTEAFF. The CDR3 coding sequence is TGTGCCAGCAGAACCCTGAGGGGGCCGAACACTGAAGCTTTCTTT.

This clonotype turned up a few times. The chain couples TRBV7-2 to TRBJ2-1; 9 bases line up with TRBD2. V lost 0 bases and J lost 9; bases outside the gene matches: 15. The CDR3 runs to 18 residues. Germline V gene sequence: CDR1 SGHTA, CDR2 FQGNSA. Here the CDR3 DNA reads TGTGCCAGCAGCTTAGCGATTTTGGCGGGGGGGCTCTTTTTTGAGCAGTTCTTC. Its translation: CASSLAILAGGLFFEQFF. Full variable domain (rest looked up from reference TRBV7-2 and TRBJ2-1): GAGVSQSPSNKVTEKGKDVELRCDPISGHTALYWYRQSLGQGLEFLIYFQGNSAPDKSGLPSDRFSAERTGGSVSTLTIQRTQQEDSAVYLCASSLAILAGGLFFEQFFGPGTRLTVL.

This chain links TRBV4-2 with TRBJ2-5; D call uncertain. Trimming shortened V by 1 base and J by 3 bases, and 12 bases separated the two germline ends. The germline V gene has CDR1 LGHNA and CDR2 YNFKEQ. The CDR3 runs 15 residues. CDR3 nucleotides: TGTGCCAGCAGCCAAGCCCTAAGGAACAAAGAGACCCAGTACTTC. Translated: CASSQALRNKETQYF.

The gene calls are TRBV5-1 and TRBJ2-3; D is undetermined. The CDR3 length is 15 residues. Germline CDR1 is SGHRS and CDR2 is YFSETQ. V gave up 4 bases and J gave up 0 bases, with 12 bases separating them. DNA for the CDR3: TGCGCCAGCAGCATGGACGCCGCTAGCACAGATACGCAGTATTTT. Translating gives CASSMDAASTDTQYF.